Listed below are T cell receptor beta chains from one sample, sequenced in a study of OX40 agonist ivuxolimab in advanced cancers. Only in-frame clones appear in the TCRdb table, and some are missing; sequencing was by immunoSEQ multiplex PCR. The sample includes about 55,000 clones, approximately 86% of them seen just once. The sequencing here drew on CD4+ or CD8+ T cells sorted from blood, taken in a trial of the OX40 agonist ivuxolimab. The receptors originated from an adult with an advanced solid tumor such as melanoma, head and neck, liver or kidney cancer. CDR3s leave out the opening cysteine and the closing phenylalanine or tryptophan. The order of the fields is J gene, clone size, V gene, CDR3 protein. The size entry is marked missing in some rows and otherwise reads once, few, many or a size class.

J gene: TRBJ2-2
clone size: NA
V gene: TRBV2
CDR3 protein: ASSDTSGSGGELF

J gene: TRBJ1-1
clone size: NA
V gene: TRBV30
CDR3 protein: AWAPDRGATEAF

J gene: TRBJ1-5
clone size: NA
V gene: TRBV15
CDR3 protein: ATAGGSNQPQH

J gene: TRBJ1-1
clone size: NA
V gene: TRBV5-5
CDR3 protein: ASSFRLGPLVTEAF

J gene: TRBJ2-7
clone size: NA
V gene: TRBV21-1
CDR3 protein: ASRAGDYEQY

J gene: TRBJ1-3
clone size: NA
V gene: TRBV10-1
CDR3 protein: ASSPDRNGNTIY

J gene: TRBJ1-3
clone size: NA
V gene: TRBV4-2
CDR3 protein: ASSQAGPSSGNTIY

J gene: TRBJ2-7
clone size: NA
V gene: TRBV7-8
CDR3 protein: ASSMTGYEQY

J gene: TRBJ2-7
clone size: NA
V gene: TRBV4-2
CDR3 protein: ASSGEASSSYEQY

J gene: TRBJ2-2
clone size: NA
V gene: TRBV23-1
CDR3 protein: ASSHPGFANTGELF

J gene: TRBJ1-4
clone size: NA
V gene: TRBV5-1
CDR3 protein: ASRRTGGFEKLF

J gene: TRBJ2-6
clone size: NA
V gene: TRBV11-1
CDR3 protein: ASRPVGYRGANVLT

J gene: TRBJ2-7
clone size: NA
V gene: TRBV5-1
CDR3 protein: ASSLIGGSVYEQY

J gene: TRBJ2-7
clone size: NA
V gene: TRBV29-1
CDR3 protein: SGGRNRGLDYEQY

J gene: TRBJ2-7
clone size: NA
V gene: TRBV11-1
CDR3 protein: ASSRQGGTYEQY

J gene: TRBJ1-1
clone size: NA
V gene: TRBV19
CDR3 protein: ASSMSGYWGQNTEAF

J gene: TRBJ2-6
clone size: NA
V gene: TRBV5-1
CDR3 protein: ASKEVAGGLSSGANVLT

J gene: TRBJ2-3
clone size: NA
V gene: TRBV6-1
CDR3 protein: ASGLTGRDTQY

J gene: TRBJ2-3
clone size: NA
V gene: TRBV10-3
CDR3 protein: AISESGGFSDTQY

J gene: TRBJ2-1
clone size: NA
V gene: TRBV5-1
CDR3 protein: ASSLGASGDPSKNYNEQF

J gene: NA
clone size: NA
V gene: TRBV25-1
CDR3 protein: ASSEFESGRLAYEQY

J gene: TRBJ1-2
clone size: NA
V gene: TRBV10-3
CDR3 protein: AISAGQPMRGYT

J gene: TRBJ2-5
clone size: NA
V gene: TRBV28
CDR3 protein: ASSFSRGPPGTQY

J gene: TRBJ2-7
clone size: many
V gene: TRBV4-2
CDR3 protein: ASSPGLAESYEQY

J gene: TRBJ1-2
clone size: NA
V gene: TRBV5-1
CDR3 protein: ASSFGQGFGYT

J gene: TRBJ2-1
clone size: few
V gene: TRBV6-6
CDR3 protein: ASSETGDEQF

J gene: TRBJ2-3
clone size: NA
V gene: TRBV29-1
CDR3 protein: SVETGSTDTQY

J gene: TRBJ1-1
clone size: NA
V gene: TRBV7-9
CDR3 protein: ASSLAQGGNTEAF

J gene: TRBJ2-5
clone size: NA
V gene: TRBV6-4
CDR3 protein: ASSDSIEGTQY

J gene: TRBJ1-1
clone size: NA
V gene: TRBV6-1
CDR3 protein: ASSGLNTEAF

J gene: TRBJ1-2
clone size: NA
V gene: TRBV29-1
CDR3 protein: SVEDFKTASSYGYT

J gene: TRBJ1-5
clone size: NA
V gene: TRBV30
CDR3 protein: AWSWGQGRQPQH

J gene: TRBJ2-6
clone size: few
V gene: TRBV30
CDR3 protein: AFTPSMHSGANVLT

J gene: TRBJ2-7
clone size: few
V gene: TRBV6-5
CDR3 protein: ASSYGTGGDEQY

J gene: TRBJ1-1
clone size: NA
V gene: TRBV7-9
CDR3 protein: ASSDRGRAF

J gene: TRBJ2-7
clone size: NA
V gene: TRBV4-1
CDR3 protein: ASSQDRQYGYYEQY

J gene: TRBJ1-5
clone size: NA
V gene: TRBV18
CDR3 protein: ASSPETGYNQPQH

J gene: TRBJ2-1
clone size: NA
V gene: TRBV28
CDR3 protein: ASSLGAGPPYNEQF

J gene: TRBJ2-7
clone size: NA
V gene: TRBV11-2
CDR3 protein: ASTHQGTVSSEQY

J gene: NA
clone size: NA
V gene: TRBV25-1
CDR3 protein: ASRGGSNYEQY